Shown below are 21 T cell receptor beta chains from a single sample sequenced in a study of T cell repertoires in cytomegalovirus infection. One entry per CDR3 protein results from TCRdb running MiXCR on the reads. The sample lists a few hundred thousand distinct CDR3 sequences; around 9.5% were seen once. The sample taken for sequencing was PBMCs. Every receptor here comes from a human donor in good health (CMV status not recorded). Some clones in this sample may be carry-over from other donors' samples.

This clonotype was seen only a few times. The chain carries TRBV10-3 and TRBJ2-1, with 10 bases that match TRBD1. Losses at the gene ends were 5 bases for V and 9 bases for J; bases not matched to a gene: 7. This CDR3 spans 14 amino acids. Germline V gene lookup returns CDR1 ENHRY and CDR2 SYGVKD. The CDR3 nucleotides are TGTGCCATCAGTTGGGACAGGGGTAGGAGTGAGCAGTTCTTC. It encodes CAISWDRGRSEQFF.

This clonotype occurred many times. The chain recombines TRBV7-2 with TRBJ2-1, with 12 bases fitting TRBD2. In germline, CDR1 is SGHTA, CDR2 FQGNSA. This CDR3 is 16 amino acids long. V trimming: 1 base; J trimming: 7 bases; junction bases outside the gene matches: 5. The CDR3 reads CASSLDATSGRNEQFF. CDR3 nucleotide sequence: TGTGCCAGCAGCTTAGATGCCACTAGCGGGAGGAATGAGCAGTTCTTC.

V gene TRBV27 combines with J gene TRBJ2-7; the D gene is possibly TRBD1 (5 bases). Germline V lookup: CDR1 MNHEY, CDR2 SMNVEV (reference sequence). The CDR3 contains 12 residues. The V end was cut by 9 bases, the J end by 1 base, with 10 bases between. Written as DNA, the CDR3 is TGTGCCAGTAGGGGTGAGTCCTACGAGCAGTACTTC. Amino acids: CASRGESYEQYF.

The rearrangement uses TRBV6-1 and TRBJ1-2, with 10 nucleotides matching TRBD1. Trimming cost V 5 bases and J 6 bases; bases outside gene matches: 6. Germline V CDR1 and CDR2: MNHNS, SASEGT. This CDR3 has 14 amino acids. The DNA for the CDR3 is TGTGCCAGCAGTCTGGGGACAGGGGTCGATGGCTACACCTTC. Residues: CASSLGTGVDGYTF.

The genes are TRBV7-3 and TRBJ2-7, with 9 bases fitting TRBD2. The CDR3 spans 15 residues. V gave up 4 bases and J gave up 2 bases; unmatched junction bases: 6. In germline, CDR1 is SGHTA, CDR2 FQGTGA. The CDR3 nucleotides are TGTGCCAGCAGCTATGGTCTAGCGGGGACCTACGAGCAGTACTTC. Amino acids: CASSYGLAGTYEQYF.

This clonotype was detected many times. The chain is built from TRBV7-9 and TRBJ2-3, with 12 bases aligning to TRBD2. J lost 0 bases, V lost 5 bases, and 12 bases had no gene match. Germline V gene sequence: CDR1 SEHNR, CDR2 FQNEAQ (reference sequence). The length of the CDR3 is 19 residues. The CDR3 region has the DNA TGTGCCAGCAGCCCCCCACGGGGACTAGCGGGCTCTAGCACAGATACGCAGTATTTT. Its translation is CASSPPRGLAGSSTDTQYF. The complete variable domain, with remaining parts taken from reference TRBV7-9 and TRBJ2-3, reads DTGVSQNPRHKITKRGQNVTFRCDPISEHNRLYWYRQTLGQGPEFLTYFQNEAQLEKSRLLSDRFSAERPKGSFSTLEIQRTEQGDSAMYLCASSPPRGLAGSSTDTQYFGPGTRLTVL.

This clonotype was observed at least ten times. This chain connects TRBV4-2 to TRBJ1-6, with 9 bases fitting TRBD1. V shed 2 bases and J 7 bases; nucleotides not matched to a gene: 6. Germline CDR1 and CDR2: LGHNA and YNFKEQ. The CDR3 contains 16 residues. The CDR3: CASSQTRTGVNSPLHF. Here the CDR3 DNA reads TGTGCCAGCAGCCAAACCCGGACAGGGGTGAATTCACCCCTCCACTTT.

The chain carries TRBV6-8 and TRBJ1-5; no clear D. Germline V gene sequence: CDR1 MNHGY, CDR2 SAAAGT. The CDR3 contains 13 residues. Deletions cut 6 bases from V and 11 bases from J, with 17 bases between. CDR3 sequence: CASRSDPLIAQHF. DNA for the CDR3: TGTGCCAGCAGATCCGACCCCCTGATAGCCCAGCATTTT.

This clonotype was seen repeatedly, ten times or more. The V call is TRBV27, the J call TRBJ1-1; D gene ambiguous. Trimming removed 5 bases from V and 10 bases from J, with 20 bases in between. CDR3 size: 14 residues. Germline V gives CDR1 MNHEY, CDR2 SMNVEV (reference sequence). The CDR3 nucleotides are TGTGCCAGCAGTCCCCCTGGACCGGGTCCCCCAGCTTTCTTT. This gives the protein CASSPPGPGPPAFF.

This clonotype was counted a few times. This chain connects TRBV27 to TRBJ1-6, with no clear D. Looked up from germline, CDR1 is MNHEY and CDR2 is SMNVEV (reference sequence). The CDR3 has 13 residues. V dropped 8 bases and J dropped 0 bases, with 5 bases sitting between them. CDR3 DNA sequence: TGTGCCAGCTTGAGCTCCTATAATTCACCCCTCCACTTT. This gives the protein CASLSSYNSPLHF.

This chain connects TRBV19 to TRBJ1-3; 10 nucleotides agree with TRBD1. The junction had 11 bases not matched to a gene; V was cut back by 5 bases and J by 1 base. Germline CDR1 and CDR2: LNHDA and SQIVND (reference sequence). The CDR3 length is 18 residues. The DNA of the CDR3 is TGTGCCAGTAGTGGCCGGGACAGGGGCGCCATTTCTGGAAACACCATATATTTT. Its protein product is CASSGRDRGAISGNTIYF.

This clonotype was found a few times. This chain uses TRBV7-8 with TRBJ1-2; 8 bases agree with TRBD1. Germline assignment: CDR1 SGHVS and CDR2 FQNEAQ. Unmatched junction bases numbered 5, after V lost 1 base and J lost 4 bases. The length of the CDR3 is 15 residues. The CDR3 protein is CASSLGSGGVYGYTF. As DNA, the CDR3 is TGTGCCAGCAGCTTAGGTTCAGGGGGCGTCTATGGCTACACCTTC. The full variable domain, rest sourced from reference TRBV7-8 and TRBJ1-2, is GAGVSQSPRYKVAKRGQDVALRCDPISGHVSLFWYQQALGQGPEFLTYFQNEAQLDKSGLPSDRFFAERPEGSVSTLKIQRTQQEDSAVYLCASSLGSGGVYGYTFGSGTRLTVV.

The chain joins TRBV12-3 or TRBV12-4 to TRBJ1-5; D may be TRBD1 (6 bases). The V and J ends lost 8 bases and 7 bases respectively, with 15 bases between them. The CDR3 runs to 13 residues. CDR3 residues: CASSTGYEQPQHF. The CDR3 DNA sequence: TGTGCCAGCTCCACAGGGTATGAACAGCCCCAGCATTTT.

In this sample, this clonotype turned up a few times. The chain is built from TRBV29-1 and TRBJ1-2; no reliable D call. The CDR3 has 12 amino acids. Trimming removed 3 bases at V and 1 base at J, with 6 bases between. The V gene's germline CDR1 is SQVTM and CDR2 ANQGSEA. CDR3 in amino acids: CSVEIFNYGYTF. In nucleotides, the CDR3 is TGCAGCGTTGAGATATTTAACTATGGCTACACCTTC.

This clonotype appeared many times. The chain couples TRBV20-1 to TRBJ1-1, with a possible D match to TRBD1 (6 bases). In germline, CDR1 is DFQATT, CDR2 SNEGSKA (reference sequence). V was clipped by 0 bases and J by 2 bases, with 16 bases between them. The CDR3 has 16 amino acids. This CDR3 reads CSARDSEDRANTEAFF. CDR3 in DNA: TGCAGTGCTAGAGATTCCGAGGACAGAGCTAACACTGAAGCTTTCTTT.

This clonotype was counted ten times or more. The chain joins TRBV7-8 to TRBJ2-1, with 12 nucleotides matching TRBD2. Germline assignment: CDR1 SGHVS and CDR2 FQNEAQ. CDR3 length: 18 amino acids. The junction had 13 bases not matched to a gene; V was cut back by 5 bases and J by 5 bases. CDR3 in amino acids: CASSRETSGSKGDNEQFF. The CDR3 DNA sequence: TGTGCCAGCAGCAGAGAGACTAGCGGGAGTAAGGGGGACAATGAGCAGTTCTTC.

The chain couples TRBV6-2 or TRBV6-3 to TRBJ2-3, with D tentatively TRBD1 or TRBD2 (6 bases each). The CDR3 is 15 residues long. Germline CDR1 and CDR2: MNHEY and SVGEGT. Deletions cut 5 bases from V and 7 bases from J, with 19 bases between. The CDR3 sequence is CASSLTEGGTYTQYF. Written as DNA, the CDR3 is TGTGCCAGCAGTCTTACTGAGGGGGGCACGTATACGCAGTATTTT.

As to this clonotype: A much larger clone lies one base from this, so it may be a read error. The chain uses TRBV7-2 and TRBJ2-7; D is unclear. The CDR3 covers 13 residues. Per the germline V gene, CDR1 is SGHTA and CDR2 is FQGNSA. In nucleotides, the CDR3 is TGTGCCAGCAGCCCACGGAATGGGTACGAGCAGTGCTTC. It specifies CASSPRNGYEQCF. The full variable domain, completed using reference TRBV7-2 and TRBJ2-7, is GAGVSQSPSNKVTEKGKDVELRCDPISGHTALYWYRQSLGQGLEFLIYFQGNSAPDKSGLPSDRFSAERTGGSVSTLTIQRTQQEDSAVYLCASSPRNGYEQCFGPGTRLTVT.

This clonotype was found a few times. The V call is TRBV20-1, the J call TRBJ1-2, with D possibly matching TRBD1 (6 bases). Trimming took off 1 base at V and 7 bases at J, with 13 bases between the two ends. CDR1 and CDR2 from the germline V gene are DFQATT and SNEGSKA (reference sequence). This CDR3 spans 13 amino acids. The CDR3 spells CSARVPGAVGYTF. The CDR3 DNA reads as TGCAGTGCTAGAGTCCCGGGGGCGGTTGGCTACACCTTC.

This clonotype was counted between two and nine times. This chain connects TRBV10-3 to TRBJ2-7, with D maybe TRBD1 (6 bases). Trimming shortened V by 6 bases and J by 3 bases, and 15 bases separated the two germline ends. This CDR3 is built from 14 residues. Germline V CDR1 and CDR2: ENHRY, SYGVKD. CDR3 amino acids: CAISRRDINYEQYF. CDR3 DNA: TGTGCCATCAGCCGACGGGACATCAACTACGAGCAGTACTTC.

The sample holds a few counts of this clonotype. The V and J genes are TRBV19 and TRBJ2-1, with TRBD2 matching 11 bases. Germline V gene lookup returns CDR1 LNHDA and CDR2 SQIVND (reference sequence). Trimming took 2 bases from V and 0 from J; bases not matched to a gene: 6. This CDR3 is 18 amino acids long. CDR3 sequence (DNA): TGTGCCAGTAGTATATTTGGGCTAGCGGGGGGCTCCTACAATGAGCAGTTCTTC. This sequence encodes CASSIFGLAGGSYNEQFF.